The clone carrying this T cell receptor beta chain was detected ten times or more. Its antigen is unidentified. The data stem from a study of identical twins. Study-level findings and limits: It was cross-sectional statistical analysis, not following the same donors, that the conclusions relied on. Cord blood beta clonotypes present at high abundance carried fewer insertions; no such pattern appeared in memory repertoires. Sharing of beta out-of-frame sequences by twins showed a weaker excess.

Germline-derived CDR1 and CDR2 are MNHEY and SVGAGI. Deletions cut 2 bases from V and 5 bases from J, with 16 bases between. The CDR3 is 15 amino acids. One entry per CDR3 protein results from TCRdb running MiXCR on the 5' RACE reads. Here the sample spans about 430,000 distinct CDR3 sequences, about 18% being singletons. V usage is TRBV6-5 and J usage is TRBJ2-7, with a weak D call TRBD1 (6 bases). The TCR originated in a man aged 50 to 60 in good health. Sequenced input: naive T cells sorted from blood. The DNA of the CDR3 is TGTGCCAGCAGTTACACAGGGAATTTGGGCCACGAGCAGTACTTC. This translates into CASSYTGNLGHEQYF.